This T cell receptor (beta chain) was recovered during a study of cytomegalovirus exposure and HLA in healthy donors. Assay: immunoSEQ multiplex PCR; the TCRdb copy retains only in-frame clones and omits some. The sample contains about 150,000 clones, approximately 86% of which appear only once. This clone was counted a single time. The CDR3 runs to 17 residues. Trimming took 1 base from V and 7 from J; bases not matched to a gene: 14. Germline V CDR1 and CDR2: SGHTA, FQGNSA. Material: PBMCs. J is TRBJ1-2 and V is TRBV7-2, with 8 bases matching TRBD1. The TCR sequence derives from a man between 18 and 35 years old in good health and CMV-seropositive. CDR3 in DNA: TGTGCCAGCAGCTTAGATGGCAGGGGGCGCGAGGGTGGTGGCTACACCTTC. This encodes CASSLDGRGREGGGYTF.